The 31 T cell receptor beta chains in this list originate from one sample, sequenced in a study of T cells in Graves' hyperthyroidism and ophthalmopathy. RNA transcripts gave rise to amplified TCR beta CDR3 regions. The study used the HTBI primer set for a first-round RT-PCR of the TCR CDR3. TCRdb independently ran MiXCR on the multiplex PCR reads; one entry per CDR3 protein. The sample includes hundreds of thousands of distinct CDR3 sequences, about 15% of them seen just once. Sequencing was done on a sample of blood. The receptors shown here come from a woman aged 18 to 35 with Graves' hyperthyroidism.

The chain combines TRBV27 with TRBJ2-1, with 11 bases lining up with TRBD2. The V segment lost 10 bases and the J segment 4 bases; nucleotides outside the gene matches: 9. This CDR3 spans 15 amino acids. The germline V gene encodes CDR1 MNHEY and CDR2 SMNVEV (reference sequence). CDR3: CATSPGTSGYNEQFF. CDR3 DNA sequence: TGTGCCACCTCCCCGGGGACTAGCGGATACAATGAGCAGTTCTTC.

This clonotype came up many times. The CDR3 loop is CASSWGTGAGETQYF. CDR3 sequence (DNA): TGTGCCAGCAGCTGGGGGACAGGGGCCGGGGAGACCCAGTACTTC. The chain has TRBV11-2 and TRBJ2-5, with 10 bases matching TRBD1. J was trimmed by 5 bases and V by 4 bases; bases with no gene match: 7. This CDR3 is 15 amino acids long. Per germline, CDR1 SGHAT and CDR2 FQNNGV.

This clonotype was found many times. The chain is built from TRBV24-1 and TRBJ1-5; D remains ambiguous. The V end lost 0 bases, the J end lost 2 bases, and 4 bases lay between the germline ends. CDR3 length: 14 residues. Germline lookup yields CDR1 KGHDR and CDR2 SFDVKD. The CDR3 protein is CATSDLTGNQPQHF. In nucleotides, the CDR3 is TGTGCCACCAGTGATTTGACAGGCAATCAGCCCCAGCATTTT.

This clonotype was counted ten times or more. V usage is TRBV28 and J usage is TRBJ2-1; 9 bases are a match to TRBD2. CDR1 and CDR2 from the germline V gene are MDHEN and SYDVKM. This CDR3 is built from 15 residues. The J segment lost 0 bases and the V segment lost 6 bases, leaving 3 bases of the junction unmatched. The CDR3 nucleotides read TGTGCCAGCAGCCAACTAGCGGGCTCCTACAATGAGCAGTTCTTC. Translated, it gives CASSQLAGSYNEQFF.

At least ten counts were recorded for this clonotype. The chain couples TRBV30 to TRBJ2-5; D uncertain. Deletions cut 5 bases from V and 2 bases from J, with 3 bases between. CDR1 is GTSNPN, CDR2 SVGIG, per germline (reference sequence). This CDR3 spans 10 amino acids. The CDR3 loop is CAWGQETQYF. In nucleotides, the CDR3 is TGTGCCTGGGGGCAAGAGACCCAGTACTTC.

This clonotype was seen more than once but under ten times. CDR3: CAWSVTGRGAYEQYF. The CDR3 nucleotides read TGTGCCTGGAGTGTAACCGGGAGAGGGGCCTACGAGCAGTACTTC. The rearrangement joins TRBV30 to TRBJ2-7; D perhaps matches TRBD2 (6 bases). CDR3 length: 15 amino acids. Germline CDR1 and CDR2: GTSNPN and SVGIG (reference sequence). Trimming left V 0 bases short and J 2 bases short, with 14 bases between.

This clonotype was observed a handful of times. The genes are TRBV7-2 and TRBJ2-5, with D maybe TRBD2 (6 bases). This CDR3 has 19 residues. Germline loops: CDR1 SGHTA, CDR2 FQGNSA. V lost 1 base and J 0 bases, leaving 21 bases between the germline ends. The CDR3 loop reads CASSLVPEYTGVNQETQYF. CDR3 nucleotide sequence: TGTGCCAGCAGCTTAGTTCCTGAATATACGGGAGTGAACCAAGAGACCCAGTACTTC.

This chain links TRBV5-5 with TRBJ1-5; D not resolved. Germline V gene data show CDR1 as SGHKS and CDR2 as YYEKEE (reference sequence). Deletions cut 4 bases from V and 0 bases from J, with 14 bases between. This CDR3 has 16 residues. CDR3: CASSGGGMLSNQPQHF. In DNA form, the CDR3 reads TGTGCCAGCAGCGGCGGAGGGATGCTTAGCAATCAGCCCCAGCATTTT.

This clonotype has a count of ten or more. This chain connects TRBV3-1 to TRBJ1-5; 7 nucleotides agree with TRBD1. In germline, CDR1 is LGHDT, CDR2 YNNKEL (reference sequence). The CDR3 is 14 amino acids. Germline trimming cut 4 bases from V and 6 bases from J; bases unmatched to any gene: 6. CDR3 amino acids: CASSPDREGQPQHF. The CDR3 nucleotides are TGTGCCAGCAGCCCCGACAGGGAGGGTCAGCCCCAGCATTTT.

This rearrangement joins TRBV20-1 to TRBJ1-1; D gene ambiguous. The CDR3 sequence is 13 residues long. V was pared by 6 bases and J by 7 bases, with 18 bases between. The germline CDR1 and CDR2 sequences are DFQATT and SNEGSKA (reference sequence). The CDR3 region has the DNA TGCAGTGCAAGGCGGGCAGTACTGGGTGAAGCTTTCTTT. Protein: CSARRAVLGEAFF.

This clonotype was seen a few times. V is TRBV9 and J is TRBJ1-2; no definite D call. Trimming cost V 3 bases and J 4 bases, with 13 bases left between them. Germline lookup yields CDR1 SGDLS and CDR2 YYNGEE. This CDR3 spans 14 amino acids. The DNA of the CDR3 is TGTGCCAGCAGCGGCGTGGCAGGACTCTATGGCTACACCTTC. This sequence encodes CASSGVAGLYGYTF.

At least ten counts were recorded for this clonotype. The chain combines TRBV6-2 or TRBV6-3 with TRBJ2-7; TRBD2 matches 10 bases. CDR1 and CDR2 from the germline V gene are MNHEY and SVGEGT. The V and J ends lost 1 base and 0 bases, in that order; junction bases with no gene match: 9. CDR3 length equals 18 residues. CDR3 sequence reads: CASSYFRTSGKNSYEQYF. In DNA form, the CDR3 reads TGTGCCAGCAGTTACTTCCGGACTAGCGGCAAAAACTCCTACGAGCAGTACTTC.

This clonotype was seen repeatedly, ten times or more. In DNA form, the CDR3 reads TGTGCCACCGGGGACGGGGGGAACACAGATACGCAGTATTTT. This codes for CATGDGGNTDTQYF. This chain uses TRBV24-1 with TRBJ2-3; the match to TRBD2 covers 7 bases. Trimming at V came to 9 bases and at J to 2 bases, leaving 7 bases not matched to a gene. The CDR3 is 14 residues long. Germline-derived CDR1 and CDR2 are KGHDR and SFDVKD.

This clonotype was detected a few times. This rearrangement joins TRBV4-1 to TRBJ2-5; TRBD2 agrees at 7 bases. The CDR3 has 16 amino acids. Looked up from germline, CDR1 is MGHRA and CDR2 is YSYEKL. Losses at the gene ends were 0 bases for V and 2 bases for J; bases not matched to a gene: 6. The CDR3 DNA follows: TGCGCCAGCAGCCAAGAACCCACCGGGGGGCAAGAGACCCAGTACTTC. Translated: CASSQEPTGGQETQYF.

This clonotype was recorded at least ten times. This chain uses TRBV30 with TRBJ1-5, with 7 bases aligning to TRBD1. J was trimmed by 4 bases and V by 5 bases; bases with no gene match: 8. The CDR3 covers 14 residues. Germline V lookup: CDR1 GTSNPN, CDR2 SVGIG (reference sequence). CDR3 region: CAWAPGTENQPQHF. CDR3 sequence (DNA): TGTGCCTGGGCCCCAGGGACAGAAAATCAGCCCCAGCATTTT.

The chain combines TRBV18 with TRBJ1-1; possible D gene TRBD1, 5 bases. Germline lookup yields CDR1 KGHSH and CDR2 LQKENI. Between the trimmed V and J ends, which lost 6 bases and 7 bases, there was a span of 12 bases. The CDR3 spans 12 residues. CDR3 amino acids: CASSPVRGEAFF. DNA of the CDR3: TGTGCCAGCTCGCCCGTGAGGGGTGAAGCTTTCTTT.

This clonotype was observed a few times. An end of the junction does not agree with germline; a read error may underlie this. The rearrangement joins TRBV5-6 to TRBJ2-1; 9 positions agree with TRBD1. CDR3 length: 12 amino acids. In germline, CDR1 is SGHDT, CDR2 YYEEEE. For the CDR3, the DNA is TGTGCCAGCAGCCCGGGGACAGGGAGTATTGTCTTC. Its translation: CASSPGTGSIVF.

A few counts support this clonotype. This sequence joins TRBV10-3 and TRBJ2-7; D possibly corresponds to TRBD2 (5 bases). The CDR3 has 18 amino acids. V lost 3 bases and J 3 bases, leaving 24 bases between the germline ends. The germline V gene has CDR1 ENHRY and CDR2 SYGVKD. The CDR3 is CAISDLLVFGSGSYEQYF. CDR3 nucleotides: TGTGCCATCAGTGACCTACTGGTTTTCGGGTCTGGGAGCTACGAGCAGTACTTC.

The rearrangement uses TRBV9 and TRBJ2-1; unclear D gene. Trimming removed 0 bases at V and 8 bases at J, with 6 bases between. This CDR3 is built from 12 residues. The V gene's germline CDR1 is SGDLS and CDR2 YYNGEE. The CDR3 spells CASSVDWDEQFF. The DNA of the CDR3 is TGTGCCAGCAGCGTAGATTGGGATGAGCAGTTCTTC.

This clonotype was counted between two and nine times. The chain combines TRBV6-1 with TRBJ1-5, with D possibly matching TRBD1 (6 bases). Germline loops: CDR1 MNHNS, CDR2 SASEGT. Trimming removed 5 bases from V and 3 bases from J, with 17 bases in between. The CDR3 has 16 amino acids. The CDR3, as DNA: TGTGCCAGCAGTATCCTTGGGGGCGAGACCAATCAGCCCCAGCATTTT. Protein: CASSILGGETNQPQHF.

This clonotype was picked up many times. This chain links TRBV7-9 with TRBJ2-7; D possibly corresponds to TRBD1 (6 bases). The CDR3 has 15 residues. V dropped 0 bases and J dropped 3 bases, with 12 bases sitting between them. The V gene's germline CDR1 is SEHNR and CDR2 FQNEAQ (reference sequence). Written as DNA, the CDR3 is TGTGCCAGCAGCTTAGCTACAGGGTACGGCTACGAGCAGTACTTC. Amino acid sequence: CASSLATGYGYEQYF.

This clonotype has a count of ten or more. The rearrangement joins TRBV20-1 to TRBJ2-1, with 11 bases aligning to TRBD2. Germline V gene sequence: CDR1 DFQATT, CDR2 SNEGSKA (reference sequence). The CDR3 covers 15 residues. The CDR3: CSAPLLAGEINEQFF. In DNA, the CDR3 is TGCAGCGCCCCCCTACTAGCGGGGGAGATAAATGAGCAGTTCTTC.

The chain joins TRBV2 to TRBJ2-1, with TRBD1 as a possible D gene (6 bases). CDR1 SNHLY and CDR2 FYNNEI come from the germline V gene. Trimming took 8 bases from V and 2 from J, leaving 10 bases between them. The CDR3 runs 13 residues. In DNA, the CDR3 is TGTGCCAGCCGAAACAGGGCCTACAATGAGCAGTTCTTC. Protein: CASRNRAYNEQFF.

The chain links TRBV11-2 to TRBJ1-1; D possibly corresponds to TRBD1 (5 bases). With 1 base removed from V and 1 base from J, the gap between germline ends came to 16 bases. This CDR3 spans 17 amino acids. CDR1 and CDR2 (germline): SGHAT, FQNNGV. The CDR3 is CASSLAPQTAKNTEAFF. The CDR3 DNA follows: TGTGCCAGCAGCTTAGCCCCTCAGACAGCTAAGAACACTGAAGCTTTCTTT.

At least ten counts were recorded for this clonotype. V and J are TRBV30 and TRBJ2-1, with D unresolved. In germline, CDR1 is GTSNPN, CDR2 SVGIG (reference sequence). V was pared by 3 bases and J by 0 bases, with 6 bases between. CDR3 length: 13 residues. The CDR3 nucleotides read TGTGCCTGGAGAGAGGACTCCTACAATGAGCAGTTCTTC. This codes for CAWREDSYNEQFF.

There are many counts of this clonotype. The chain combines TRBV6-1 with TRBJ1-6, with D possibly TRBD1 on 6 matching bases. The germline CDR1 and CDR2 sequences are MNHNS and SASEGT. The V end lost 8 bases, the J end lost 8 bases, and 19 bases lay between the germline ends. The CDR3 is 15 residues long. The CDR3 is CASSVYRVGDSPLHF. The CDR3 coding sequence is TGTGCCAGCTCGGTCTACAGGGTGGGAGATTCACCCCTCCACTTT.

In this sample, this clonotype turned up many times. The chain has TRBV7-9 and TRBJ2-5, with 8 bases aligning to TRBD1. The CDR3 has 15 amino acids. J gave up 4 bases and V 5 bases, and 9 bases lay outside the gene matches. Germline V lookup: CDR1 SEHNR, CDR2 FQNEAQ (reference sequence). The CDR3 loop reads CASSSGQGGRETQYF. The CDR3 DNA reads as TGTGCCAGCAGCAGCGGACAGGGAGGAAGAGAGACCCAGTACTTC.

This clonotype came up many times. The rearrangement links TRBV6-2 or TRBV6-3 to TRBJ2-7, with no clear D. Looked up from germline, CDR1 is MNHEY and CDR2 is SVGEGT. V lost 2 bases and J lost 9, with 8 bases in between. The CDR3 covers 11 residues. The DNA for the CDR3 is TGTGCCAGCAGTTACGGCCTCGGGCAGTACTTC. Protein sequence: CASSYGLGQYF.

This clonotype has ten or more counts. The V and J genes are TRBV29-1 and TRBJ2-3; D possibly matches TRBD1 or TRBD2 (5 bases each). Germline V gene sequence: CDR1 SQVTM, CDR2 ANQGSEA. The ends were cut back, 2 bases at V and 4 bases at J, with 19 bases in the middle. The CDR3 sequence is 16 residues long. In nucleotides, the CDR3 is TGCAGCGTTGAAAAGGACACCCCCTTAGCGTCAGATACGCAGTATTTT. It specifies CSVEKDTPLASDTQYF.

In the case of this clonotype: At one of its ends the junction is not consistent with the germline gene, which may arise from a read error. CDR3 in amino acids: CASSQRSGKREGELVF. CDR3 in DNA: TGTGCCAGCAGCCAGAGAAGCGGGAAGCGTGAGGGGGAGCTGGTTTTT. The V and J genes are TRBV7-2 and TRBJ2-2; maybe TRBD2 (7 bases). The germline V gene has CDR1 SGHTA and CDR2 FQGNSA. The CDR3 is 16 residues long. Combining the CDR3 with reference TRBV7-2 and TRBJ2-2 gives the whole variable domain GAGVSQSPSNKVTEKGKDVELRCDPISGHTALYWYRQSLGQGLEFLIYFQGNSAPDKSGLPSDRFSAERTGGSVSTLTIQRTQQEDSAVYLCASSQRSGKREGELVFGEGSRLTVL.

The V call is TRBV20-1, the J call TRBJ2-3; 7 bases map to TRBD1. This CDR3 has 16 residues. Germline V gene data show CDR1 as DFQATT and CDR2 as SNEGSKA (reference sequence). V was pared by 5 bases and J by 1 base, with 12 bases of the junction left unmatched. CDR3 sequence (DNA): TGCAGTGCTTCTACCGGACAGGAAAAAGGCACAGATACGCAGTATTTT. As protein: CSASTGQEKGTDTQYF.